This entry features one T cell receptor beta chain sequence. This clonotype has just a few counts. Its specific antigen is unknown. No base qualities exist here, and no much larger clone lies one base off it. The sample is drawn from a study of regulatory T cells in long-lasting Graves disease (dated by TCRdb to the early 2020s). With regard to the full study: Persistent Graves' disease meant more than 5 years of antithyroid drug treatment with TSH receptor autoantibodies that stayed positive. Peripheral blood TCR sequencing and RNA sequencing compared persistent Graves' disease patients with newly diagnosed Graves' disease patients. In the clinical cohort, patients with persistent Graves' disease had used antithyroid drugs for an average of roughly 10 years. TCR sequencing covered 13 persistent and 20 newly diagnosed Graves' disease patients, some 35 samples in total. The study was conducted in China and was registered as a clinical trial.

In light of the paper, this sample's time point label describes: persistent/refractory GD, antithyroid drugs over 5 years with positive TRAb. For both TCR sequencing and RNA sequencing, RNA was extracted from PBMCs using TRIzol. The diagnosis of Graves' disease followed American Thyroid Association guidelines. Recruitment of patients was carried out at an endocrinology department in Xi'an, China. Each patient gave approximately 10 milliliters of peripheral blood, collected in an EDTA anticoagulant tube. Ficoll Paque Plus density gradient separation was used to isolate PBMCs, and no additional T cell sorting was done. An Agilent 2100 Bioanalyzer and agarose gel were used to check RNA quality, while a NanoDrop 2000 measured RNA concentration. The method behind the library was multiplex PCR. Instrument used: Illumina HiSeq 4000. CDR3 regions were amplified by Arm-PCR with iRepertoire HTBI primers to construct TCR beta libraries. PCR products were gel purified before sequencing. Per the original workflow: Across samples, 60 to 70 TRBV and over 11 TRBJ segments were identified and used for gene usage analysis of CDR3 amino acid clonotypes. Filtered high-quality paired reads were merged into contigs using COPE and FqMerger. BLAST was used to align contigs to IMGT TRBV, TRBD and TRBJ reference genes, with CDR3 defined following IMGT. Clonotypes above 0.1% frequency were classified as highly expanded clones. Shannon entropy served as the measure of repertoire diversity, while the Gini coefficient captured V-J evenness. Public clonotypes were defined as clonotypes shared by more than one individual. The raw public reads went through TCRdb reprocessing: fastp at Q25, MiXCR clone calling, in-frame beta chains kept. Each CDR3 protein gets just one entry, which takes the most common genes and DNA from the rows behind it. The V and J calls here are based on TCRdb, not the publication. For this sample there are about 290,000 distinct CDR3 sequences; 22% appear just once. The biggest ten clones account for more than 55% of the sample.

Beyond this particular receptor, the publication reports: The study examined only peripheral blood because the primary lesion, thyroid tissue, could not be accessed. Preferential use of TRBV28, TRBJ1-2 and TRBJ2-5 was observed in persistent disease, whereas TRBV20-1 and TRBJ2-1 were favored in newly diagnosed disease. Lower TCR Shannon entropy and fewer highly expanded clones were observed in persistent Graves' disease patients than in newly diagnosed patients, which suggested clonal expansion. The authors acknowledged the small sample size as a limitation that may reduce accuracy. A larger number of public clonotypes was shared among persistent patients (about 2,700) than among newly diagnosed patients (about 990). Sequencing and analysis were limited to the TCR beta chain.

CDR1 SGHRS and CDR2 YFSETQ are derived from the germline V gene. The CDR3 runs 13 amino acids, cysteine and phenylalanine included. Here the CDR3 DNA is all that survives: 39 bases in frame from base 1. Ends trimmed: V by 2 bases, J by 5 bases; bases unmatched to a gene: 4. This receptor chain uses TRBV5-1 and TRBJ2-7; 7 bases in between match TRBD1. Sequencing was performed on peripheral blood mononuclear cells (PBMCs), taken when the disease was refractory, from a patient treated with antithyroid drugs. This clonotype was obtained from a female donor with Graves disease. The encoded CDR3 is CASSLDRADEQYF. The DNA sequence is TGCGCCAGCAGCTTAGACAGGGCGGACGAGCAGTACTTC.